One and the same sample provided the 14 T cell receptor beta chains below, sequenced in a study of blood T cell repertoires in COVID-19. TCRdb keeps only in-frame clones here, not all; method: immunoSEQ multiplex PCR. The table includes roughly 220,000 clones, 86% detected once. Material for sequencing was peripheral blood. Source of these receptors: a woman aged 45-65 years with COVID-19, enrolled during active disease.

This clone is large. This CDR3 is CASSSHDLQGSHSPLHF. CDR3 nucleotide sequence: TGTGCCAGCAGCTCCCACGACCTCCAGGGGAGTCATTCACCCCTCCACTTT. The V gene is TRBV7-9, the J gene TRBJ1-6; TRBD1 is a possible D gene (6 bases). The V end was cut by 4 bases, the J end by 8 bases, with 21 bases between. The germline CDR1 and CDR2 sequences are SEHNR and FQNEAQ (reference sequence). This CDR3 is built from 17 residues.

The chain carries TRBV5-1 and TRBJ1-6; D is undetermined. Trimming cost V 0 bases and J 0 bases, with 13 bases left between them. The CDR3 consists of 18 residues. Germline V lookup: CDR1 SGHRS, CDR2 YFSETQ. The CDR3 loop is CASSLVGEGRSYNSPLHF. The CDR3, as DNA: TGCGCCAGCAGCTTGGTTGGGGAGGGCCGCTCCTATAATTCACCCCTCCACTTT.

The CDR3: CASSLGGGVRILHGYTF. The CDR3 bases are TGTGCCAGCAGCTTAGGCGGAGGGGTCCGCATCTTACATGGCTACACCTTC. J is TRBJ1-2 and V is TRBV7-2; a possible D gene is TRBD1 (5 bases). Germline CDR1 is SGHTA and CDR2 is FQGNSA. Trimming took off 1 base at V and 6 bases at J, with 21 bases between the two ends. The CDR3 covers 17 residues.

This clone was picked up one time. The same CDR3 is also encoded by other DNA sequences in this sample. The chain couples TRBV5-1 to TRBJ1-5; 7 bases align to TRBD1. The J segment lost 4 bases and the V segment lost 0 bases, leaving 4 bases of the junction unmatched. The length of the CDR3 is 15 residues. Germline assignment: CDR1 SGHRS and CDR2 YFSETQ. CDR3 in amino acids: CASSLGAGGNQPQHF. The CDR3 nucleotides are TGCGCCAGCAGCTTGGGGGCAGGGGGAAATCAGCCCCAGCATTTT.

The J gene is TRBJ1-2, the V gene TRBV6-5, with D unresolved. This CDR3 contains 16 residues. Germline V gives CDR1 MNHEY, CDR2 SVGAGI. V dropped 2 bases and J dropped 2 bases, with 15 bases sitting between them. The CDR3 coding sequence is TGTGCCAGCAGTTACGGTCTCGGGGTAGGGAACTATGGCTACACCTTC. This translates into CASSYGLGVGNYGYTF.

V usage is TRBV19 and J usage is TRBJ2-2; D perhaps matches TRBD2 (7 bases). Germline V gene data show CDR1 as LNHDA and CDR2 as SQIVND (reference sequence). Trimming removed 4 bases at V and 3 bases at J, with 9 bases between. This CDR3 region has 14 residues. The CDR3 DNA reads as TGTGCCAGTAGTAGGGGGGGCCACACCGGGGAGCTGTTTTTT. Protein product: CASSRGGHTGELFF.

The chain recombines TRBV5-5 with TRBJ2-7, with D perhaps matching TRBD2 (6 bases). Trimming cost V 5 bases and J 0 bases, with 12 bases left between them. There are 14 residues in the CDR3. Germline CDR1 is SGHKS and CDR2 is YYEKEE (reference sequence). CDR3 amino acids: CASRLDGSSYEQYV. CDR3 DNA: TGTGCCAGCAGGCTTGACGGGAGCTCCTACGAGCAGTACGTC.

The rearrangement links TRBV12-1 to TRBJ2-5; TRBD1 is the table's D call, not checked against the DNA. TRBV12-1 has pseudogene status. There are 16 residues in the CDR3. In DNA, the CDR3 is TGTGCCAGCAGCTTTGAGCGTCGCAGGGGTGAAGAGACCCAGTACTTC. Protein product: CASSFERRRGEETQYF.

The rearrangement links TRBV5-1 to TRBJ2-1; 9 nucleotides agree with TRBD1. In germline, CDR1 is SGHRS, CDR2 YFSETQ. This CDR3 has 16 residues. V trimming: 6 bases; J trimming: 0 bases; junction bases outside the gene matches: 7. The CDR3 bases are TGCGCCAGCAAAACAGGGACAGGGTCCTCCTACAATGAGCAGTTCTTC. It is translated as CASKTGTGSSYNEQFF.

The V call is TRBV7-9, the J call TRBJ2-2, with unresolved D. V was cut by 1 base and J by 1 base, with 4 bases left in between. The V gene's germline CDR1 is SEHNR and CDR2 FQNEAQ (reference sequence). This CDR3 comprises 14 residues. CDR3 region: CASSLVQNTGELFF. The CDR3 DNA reads TGTGCCAGCAGCTTAGTTCAGAACACCGGGGAGCTGTTTTTT.

The J gene is TRBJ1-1, the V gene TRBV4-1; D may be TRBD1 (5 bases). V was clipped by 2 bases and J by 0 bases, with 13 bases between them. This CDR3 is built from 16 residues. Per the germline V gene, CDR1 is MGHRA and CDR2 is YSYEKL. The CDR3 coding sequence is TGCGCCAGCAGCCAACTAAGGGGTAACATGAACACTGAAGCTTTCTTT. Amino acid sequence: CASSQLRGNMNTEAFF.

This chain uses TRBV5-6 with TRBJ2-5; 7 nucleotides align to TRBD1. The CDR3 has 15 amino acids. Per germline, CDR1 SGHDT and CDR2 YYEEEE. V lost 0 bases and J lost 4; bases outside the gene matches: 6. CDR3 sequence (DNA): TGTGCCAGCAGCTTGGTAGGGGCAGGGGGAGAGACCCAGTACTTC. Protein product: CASSLVGAGGETQYF.

As regards this clone: Distinct nucleotide sequences in the sample also encode this CDR3. This chain links TRBV6-5 with TRBJ1-2; TRBD1 aligns across 9 bases. CDR1 is MNHEY and CDR2 is SVGAGI in the germline V gene. The CDR3 covers 13 residues. With 4 bases clipped from V and 6 bases from J, the junction kept 3 bases outside the gene matches. The CDR3 nucleotides are TGTGCCAGCAGTTCCGGGACAGGGAATGGCTACACCTTC. This codes for CASSSGTGNGYTF.

The chain combines TRBV3-1 (or the pseudogene TRBV3-2) with TRBJ1-1; D gene ambiguous. The germline gives CDR1 LGHDT, CDR2 YNNKEL (reference sequence). This CDR3 comprises 15 residues. The V end was cut by 0 bases, the J end by 1 base, with 9 bases between. The CDR3 spells CASSQEVGRNTEAFF. The DNA for the CDR3 is TGTGCCAGCAGCCAAGAAGTGGGCAGGAACACTGAAGCTTTCTTT.